This T cell receptor beta chain is from a study of blood T cell repertoires in COVID-19. Study context: Both acute and convalescent COVID-19 samples were obtained from the United States, Italy and Spain. The analysed material was cDNA or gDNA that came from T cells, B-cell-depleted T cells, or PBMCs.

Germline V lookup: CDR1 MGHRA, CDR2 YSYEKL. V lost 3 bases to trimming and J lost 3 bases, with 6 bases between them. The CDR3 length is 13 residues. In the authors' workflow: Amplified reference gene primers provided the basis for estimating nucleated cell counts. Clones were read by immunoSEQ multiplex PCR, and TCRdb kept only the in-frame ones, dropping some. From that table come the V and J calls and clone size; the DNA was used to work out D and trimming. This sample yields about 90,000 clones, of which over 75% are seen a single time; 25% belongs to the top ten. The sample comprised peripheral blood. The chain recombines TRBV4-1 with TRBJ2-1, with no clear D. The TCR sequence derives from an elderly man with active or convalescent COVID-19. CDR3 sequence reads: CASSQGHYNEQFF. CDR3 DNA: TGCGCCAGCAGCCAGGGCCACTACAATGAGCAGTTCTTC.